This T cell receptor beta chain was captured by sequencing in a study of blood T cell repertoires in COVID-19. Across the whole study: Acute-phase and convalescent COVID-19 samples originated in the United States, Italy and Spain. The cDNA or gDNA used as material had been derived from T cells, B-cell-depleted T cells, or PBMCs.

Authors' processing steps: Nucleated cell number was recorded as an estimate derived from reference gene primer amplification. This table comes from immunoSEQ multiplex PCR, and its TCRdb copy is limited to in-frame clones, with some not included. D and trimming come from the DNA, and the V and J calls and clone size come from that table. The sample holds around 140,000 clones, just under 80% seen once. In germline, CDR1 is SGHRS, CDR2 YFSETQ. The CDR3 spans 15 residues. After removal of 3 bases from V and 5 bases from J, the junction contained 2 bases not matched to a gene. Sequenced input: peripheral blood. This rearrangement joins TRBV5-1 to TRBJ2-1; the match to TRBD2 covers 13 bases. The receptor comes from an older woman with acute or convalescent COVID-19. DNA for the CDR3: TGCGCCAGCAGCTCGGGACTAGCGGGAAACAATGAGCAGTTCTTC. Amino acids: CASSSGLAGNNEQFF. Variable domain in full (rest from reference TRBV5-1 and TRBJ2-1): KAGVTQTPRYLIKTRGQQVTLSCSPISGHRSVSWYQQTPGQGLQFLFEYFSETQRNKGNFPGRFSGRQFSNSRSEMNVSTLELGDSALYLCASSSGLAGNNEQFFGPGTRLTVL.